Listed here is a single TCR beta chain. The table came from immunoSEQ multiplex PCR; TCRdb's copy has only in-frame clones and leaves some out. Among about 70,000 clones listed, over 80% were seen once. The data are from a study of T cell changes during pregnancy in multiple sclerosis. This TCR was recovered from a female donor with multiple sclerosis, enrolled in a pregnancy study. Sample: peripheral blood, taken before pregnancy.

CDR3 coding DNA: TGTGCCTGGAGTACGTCGGGACAGGGAAGCGAAAAACTGTTTTTT. Its protein is CAWSTSGQGSEKLFF. This chain uses TRBV30 with TRBJ1-4; 9 nucleotides match TRBD1. J gave up 8 bases and V 2 bases, and 9 bases lay outside the gene matches. There are 15 residues in the CDR3. Germline loops: CDR1 GTSNPN, CDR2 SVGIG (reference sequence).